This is a list of T cell receptor beta chains from one sample in a study of OX40 agonist ivuxolimab in advanced cancers. TCRdb's copy holds only in-frame clones and misses some; the assay was immunoSEQ multiplex PCR. This sample has tens of thousands of clones, with about 93% found just once. Sequenced here: CD4+ or CD8+ T cells sorted from blood, sampled in a trial of the OX40 agonist ivuxolimab. The receptor source for this set is an adult with an advanced solid tumor such as melanoma, head and neck, liver or kidney cancer. The CDR3 runs from the conserved cysteine through the conserved F or W. Fields, in order: J gene, clone size, V gene, D gene, CDR3 protein, CDR3 DNA. A D gene is named only where the DNA matches it firmly. Clone size is stated in some rows and not others, as once, few, many or a class when expanded.

j_call: TRBJ2-3
clone_size: .
v_call: TRBV20-1
d_call: .
cdr3_aa: CSATLGNTQYF
cdr3_nt: TGCAGTGCTACCCTTGGAAATACGCAGTATTTT

j_call: TRBJ2-2
clone_size: once
v_call: TRBV19
d_call: .
cdr3_aa: CASSSPTGTGELFF
cdr3_nt: TGTGCCAGTAGTTCCCCGACAGGTACCGGGGAGCTGTTTTTT

j_call: TRBJ2-2
clone_size: .
v_call: TRBV28
d_call: TRBD1
cdr3_aa: CASSSTLRDRGRDTGELFF
cdr3_nt: TGTGCCAGCAGTTCAACTCTCCGGGACAGGGGGCGGGACACCGGGGAGCTGTTTTTT

j_call: TRBJ2-3
clone_size: .
v_call: TRBV25-1
d_call: .
cdr3_aa: CASSEYRGMTDTQYF
cdr3_nt: TGTGCCAGCAGTGAATACCGGGGGATGACAGATACGCAGTATTTT

j_call: TRBJ2-2
clone_size: .
v_call: TRBV5-1
d_call: .
cdr3_aa: CASSPRGGPNTGELFF
cdr3_nt: TGCGCCAGCAGCCCCCGAGGGGGGCCGAACACCGGGGAGCTGTTTTTT

j_call: TRBJ2-1
clone_size: .
v_call: TRBV4-1
d_call: .
cdr3_aa: CASSQEAPSTTSSYNEQFF
cdr3_nt: TGCGCCAGCAGCCAAGAGGCCCCCTCGACAACTAGCTCCTACAATGAGCAGTTCTTC

j_call: TRBJ2-3
clone_size: .
v_call: TRBV10-3
d_call: .
cdr3_aa: CAISESVIDTQYF
cdr3_nt: TGTGCCATCAGTGAGTCGGTTATAGATACGCAGTATTTT

j_call: TRBJ2-7
clone_size: .
v_call: TRBV15
d_call: TRBD2
cdr3_aa: CATSRDLLAGGEQYF
cdr3_nt: TGTGCCACCAGCAGAGATCTCTTGGCGGGAGGCGAGCAGTACTTC

j_call: TRBJ1-2
clone_size: .
v_call: TRBV28
d_call: .
cdr3_aa: CASSSSQGWGYGYTF
cdr3_nt: TGTGCCAGCAGTTCCTCACAGGGTTGGGGCTATGGCTACACCTTC

j_call: TRBJ2-4
clone_size: .
v_call: TRBV6-1
d_call: TRBD2
cdr3_aa: CASSAGKLAGETLAKNIQYF
cdr3_nt: TGTGCCAGCAGTGCGGGAAAACTAGCGGGAGAGACTCTAGCCAAAAACATTCAGTACTTC

j_call: TRBJ1-4
clone_size: .
v_call: TRBV7-9
d_call: .
cdr3_aa: CASTPLSATNEKLFF
cdr3_nt: TGTGCCAGCACCCCCCTGAGCGCAACTAATGAAAAACTGTTTTTT

j_call: TRBJ2-7
clone_size: .
v_call: TRBV7-2
d_call: TRBD2
cdr3_aa: CASSELAGGPGYEQYF
cdr3_nt: TGTGCCAGCAGCGAGCTAGCGGGAGGGCCGGGCTACGAGCAGTACTTC

j_call: TRBJ2-7
clone_size: .
v_call: TRBV6-5
d_call: TRBD2
cdr3_aa: CASRGLAGVEQYF
cdr3_nt: TGTGCCAGCAGAGGGCTAGCGGGAGTCGAGCAGTACTTC

j_call: TRBJ1-5
clone_size: .
v_call: TRBV2
d_call: TRBD1
cdr3_aa: CASSEPLDRGQLLGNQPQHF
cdr3_nt: TGTGCCAGCAGTGAACCCCTGGACAGGGGCCAATTATTGGGCAATCAGCCCCAGCATTTT

j_call: TRBJ1-1
clone_size: .
v_call: TRBV18
d_call: .
cdr3_aa: CASSPKGRGMNTEAFF
cdr3_nt: TGTGCCAGCTCACCAAAAGGCAGGGGAATGAACACTGAAGCTTTCTTT

j_call: TRBJ2-7
clone_size: .
v_call: TRBV6-5
d_call: TRBD2
cdr3_aa: CASSYLAGGTYEQYF
cdr3_nt: TGTGCCAGCAGTTACTTAGCGGGAGGGACCTACGAGCAGTACTTC

j_call: TRBJ1-1
clone_size: .
v_call: TRBV5-1
d_call: .
cdr3_aa: CASSPQYNTEAFF
cdr3_nt: TGCGCCAGCAGCCCCCAATACAACACTGAAGCTTTCTTT

j_call: TRBJ2-7
clone_size: .
v_call: TRBV5-6
d_call: TRBD1
cdr3_aa: CASSLEVATGVSGQYF
cdr3_nt: TGTGCCAGCAGCTTGGAGGTCGCGACAGGGGTCTCAGGGCAGTACTTC

j_call: TRBJ1-2
clone_size: .
v_call: TRBV6-1
d_call: .
cdr3_aa: CASSARGLGSYGYTF
cdr3_nt: TGTGCCAGCAGTGCAAGGGGTTTGGGAAGCTATGGCTACACCTTC

j_call: TRBJ1-1
clone_size: .
v_call: TRBV27
d_call: .
cdr3_aa: CASSSIRRTEAFF
cdr3_nt: TGTGCCAGCAGTTCAATACGCAGGACTGAAGCTTTCTTT

j_call: TRBJ2-5
clone_size: .
v_call: TRBV5-6
d_call: .
cdr3_aa: CASRMIGGGTQYF
cdr3_nt: TGTGCCAGCAGGATGATTGGCGGCGGGACCCAGTACTTC

j_call: TRBJ2-7
clone_size: .
v_call: TRBV14
d_call: .
cdr3_aa: CASSQSGAEQYF
cdr3_nt: TGTGCCAGCAGCCAATCGGGGGCCGAGCAGTACTTC

j_call: TRBJ1-1
clone_size: .
v_call: TRBV30
d_call: .
cdr3_aa: CAWSGSLNTEAFF
cdr3_nt: TGTGCCTGGAGTGGCAGCCTGAACACTGAAGCTTTCTTT

j_call: TRBJ2-4
clone_size: .
v_call: TRBV19
d_call: TRBD1
cdr3_aa: CASSISPGQTKTYF
cdr3_nt: TGTGCCAGTAGTATATCCCCGGGACAGACCAAGACCTACTTC

j_call: TRBJ2-2
clone_size: .
v_call: TRBV11-2
d_call: .
cdr3_aa: CASSLDPASNRRTGELFF
cdr3_nt: TGTGCCAGCAGCTTAGATCCGGCAAGTAACAGACGGACCGGGGAGCTGTTTTTT

j_call: TRBJ1-2
clone_size: .
v_call: TRBV14
d_call: .
cdr3_aa: CASSQATNLHYGYTF
cdr3_nt: TGTGCCAGCAGCCAAGCGACTAATCTGCACTATGGCTACACCTTC

j_call: TRBJ2-7
clone_size: .
v_call: TRBV9
d_call: .
cdr3_aa: CASSVQAGYEQYF
cdr3_nt: TGTGCCAGCAGCGTACAGGCCGGATACGAGCAGTACTTC

j_call: TRBJ2-3
clone_size: .
v_call: TRBV7-2
d_call: .
cdr3_aa: CASSDKASDTQYF
cdr3_nt: TGTGCCAGCAGCGACAAGGCATCAGATACGCAGTATTTT

j_call: TRBJ1-5
clone_size: few
v_call: TRBV19
d_call: TRBD1
cdr3_aa: CASSIPGQNQPQHF
cdr3_nt: TGTGCCAGTAGTATTCCGGGACAGAATCAGCCCCAGCATTTT

j_call: TRBJ1-2
clone_size: .
v_call: TRBV6-6
d_call: TRBD1
cdr3_aa: CASRPTGQGSYGYTF
cdr3_nt: TGTGCCAGCAGACCCACCGGACAGGGCTCCTATGGCTACACCTTC

j_call: TRBJ2-1
clone_size: .
v_call: TRBV14
d_call: TRBD2
cdr3_aa: CASSPLGSGNYNEQFF
cdr3_nt: TGTGCCAGCAGCCCCCTGGGTAGCGGGAACTACAATGAGCAGTTCTTC

j_call: TRBJ2-1
clone_size: .
v_call: TRBV30
d_call: TRBD2
cdr3_aa: CAWSKGTSGYNEQFF
cdr3_nt: TGTGCCTGGAGTAAAGGGACTAGCGGTTACAATGAGCAGTTCTTC

j_call: TRBJ1-5
clone_size: .
v_call: TRBV19
d_call: TRBD1
cdr3_aa: CASTRGHNQPQHF
cdr3_nt: TGTGCCAGCACGAGGGGGCACAATCAGCCCCAGCATTTT

j_call: TRBJ2-3
clone_size: .
v_call: TRBV10-1
d_call: TRBD2
cdr3_aa: CASSRTSGARSSLDTQYF
cdr3_nt: TGCGCCAGCAGTCGGACTAGCGGGGCCCGTTCGTCACTAGATACGCAGTATTTT

j_call: TRBJ2-2
clone_size: .
v_call: TRBV9
d_call: TRBD1
cdr3_aa: CASSPWDRANGELFF
cdr3_nt: TGTGCCAGCAGCCCTTGGGACAGGGCAAACGGGGAGCTGTTTTTT

j_call: TRBJ1-5
clone_size: .
v_call: TRBV6-6
d_call: .
cdr3_aa: CASSYSQTSNQPQHF
cdr3_nt: TGTGCCAGCAGTTACTCGCAGACTAGCAATCAGCCCCAGCATTTT

j_call: TRBJ2-5
clone_size: .
v_call: TRBV30
d_call: .
cdr3_aa: CAWMPQGPQETQYF
cdr3_nt: TGTGCCTGGATGCCACAGGGACCCCAAGAGACCCAGTACTTC

j_call: TRBJ2-3
clone_size: .
v_call: TRBV6-6
d_call: .
cdr3_aa: CASRRDMADTQYF
cdr3_nt: TGTGCCAGCCGCCGGGACATGGCAGATACGCAGTATTTT

j_call: TRBJ2-2
clone_size: .
v_call: TRBV5-1
d_call: .
cdr3_aa: CASSPEMTRGTGELFF
cdr3_nt: TGCGCCAGCAGTCCCGAGATGACTAGGGGCACCGGGGAGCTGTTTTTT

j_call: TRBJ2-7
clone_size: .
v_call: TRBV18
d_call: .
cdr3_aa: CASSLQAGGPYEQYF
cdr3_nt: TGTGCCAGCTCACTCCAGGCGGGCGGGCCGTACGAGCAGTACTTC

j_call: TRBJ2-1
clone_size: .
v_call: TRBV6-6
d_call: TRBD1
cdr3_aa: CASRNDRGLYNEQFF
cdr3_nt: TGTGCCAGCAGGAACGACAGGGGGCTATACAATGAGCAGTTCTTC

j_call: TRBJ2-5
clone_size: once
v_call: TRBV5-1
d_call: TRBD2
cdr3_aa: CASSFRKPREVETQYF
cdr3_nt: TGCGCCAGCAGCTTCCGAAAGCCGCGGGAGGTAGAGACCCAGTACTTC

j_call: TRBJ2-7
clone_size: .
v_call: TRBV18
d_call: .
cdr3_aa: CASSPGPLRREQYF
cdr3_nt: TGTGCCAGCTCACCAGGCCCCCTACGGCGCGAGCAGTACTTC

j_call: TRBJ2-3
clone_size: once
v_call: TRBV10-3
d_call: TRBD2
cdr3_aa: CATSRLAGGVDTQYF
cdr3_nt: TGTGCCACCTCCCGGCTAGCGGGAGGAGTGGATACGCAGTATTTT

j_call: TRBJ2-7
clone_size: .
v_call: TRBV27
d_call: TRBD2
cdr3_aa: CASSPRVAGVYEQYF
cdr3_nt: TGTGCCAGCAGTCCCCGGGTAGCGGGAGTCTACGAGCAGTACTTC